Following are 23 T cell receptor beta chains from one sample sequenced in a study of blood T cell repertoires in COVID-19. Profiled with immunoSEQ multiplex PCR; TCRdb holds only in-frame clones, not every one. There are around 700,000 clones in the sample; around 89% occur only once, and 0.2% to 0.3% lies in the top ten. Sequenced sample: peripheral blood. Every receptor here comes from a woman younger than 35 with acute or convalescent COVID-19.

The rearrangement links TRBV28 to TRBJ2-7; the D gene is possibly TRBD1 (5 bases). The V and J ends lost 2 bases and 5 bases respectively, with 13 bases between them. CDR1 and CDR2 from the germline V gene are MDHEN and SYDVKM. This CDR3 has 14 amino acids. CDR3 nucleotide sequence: TGTGCCAGCAGTTTAGTTGGGCCAGGGAACGAGCAGTACTTC. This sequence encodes CASSLVGPGNEQYF.

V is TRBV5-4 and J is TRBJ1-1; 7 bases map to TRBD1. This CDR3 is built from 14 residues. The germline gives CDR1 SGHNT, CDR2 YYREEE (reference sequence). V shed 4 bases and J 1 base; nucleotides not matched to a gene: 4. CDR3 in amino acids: CASSTGVTNTEAFF. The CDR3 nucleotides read TGTGCCAGCAGCACAGGGGTCACGAACACTGAAGCTTTCTTT.

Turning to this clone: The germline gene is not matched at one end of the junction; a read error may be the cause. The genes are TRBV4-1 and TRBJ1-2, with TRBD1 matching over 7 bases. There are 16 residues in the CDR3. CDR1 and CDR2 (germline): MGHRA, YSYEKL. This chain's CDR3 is CASSPWETGINYGYTF. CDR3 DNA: TGCGCCAGTAGCCCTTGGGAGACAGGGATTAACTATGGCTACACCTTC.

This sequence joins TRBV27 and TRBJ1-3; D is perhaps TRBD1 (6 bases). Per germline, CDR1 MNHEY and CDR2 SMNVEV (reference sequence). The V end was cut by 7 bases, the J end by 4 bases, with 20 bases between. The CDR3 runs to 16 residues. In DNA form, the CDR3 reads TGTGCCAGCATCCTGGGTAGGGGGAGGGCAGGAAACACCATATATTTT. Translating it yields CASILGRGRAGNTIYF.

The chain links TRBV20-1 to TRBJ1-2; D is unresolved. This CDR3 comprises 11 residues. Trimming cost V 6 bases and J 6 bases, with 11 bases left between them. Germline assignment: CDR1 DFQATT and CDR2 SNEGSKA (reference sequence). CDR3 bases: TGCAGTGCGCAGTGGGAGGATGGCTACACCTTC. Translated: CSAQWEDGYTF.

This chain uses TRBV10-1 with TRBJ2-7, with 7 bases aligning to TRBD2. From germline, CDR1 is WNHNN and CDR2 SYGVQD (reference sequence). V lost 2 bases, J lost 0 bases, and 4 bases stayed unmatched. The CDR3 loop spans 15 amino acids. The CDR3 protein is CASSESGVSSYEQYF. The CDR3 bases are TGCGCCAGCAGTGAGAGCGGGGTGAGCTCCTACGAGCAGTACTTC.

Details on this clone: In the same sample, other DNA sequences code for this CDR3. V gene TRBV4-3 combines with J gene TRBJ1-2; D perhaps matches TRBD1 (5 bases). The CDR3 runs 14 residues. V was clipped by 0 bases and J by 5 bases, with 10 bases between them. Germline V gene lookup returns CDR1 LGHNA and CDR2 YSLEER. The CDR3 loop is CASSQEGVGYGYTF. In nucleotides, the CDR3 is TGCGCCAGCAGCCAAGAAGGGGTGGGTTATGGCTACACCTTC.

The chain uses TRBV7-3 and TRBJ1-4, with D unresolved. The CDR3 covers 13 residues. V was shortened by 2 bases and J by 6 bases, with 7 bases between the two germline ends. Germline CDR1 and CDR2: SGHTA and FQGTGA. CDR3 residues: CASSLARDEKLFF. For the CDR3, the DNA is TGTGCCAGCAGCTTAGCACGGGATGAAAAACTGTTTTTT.

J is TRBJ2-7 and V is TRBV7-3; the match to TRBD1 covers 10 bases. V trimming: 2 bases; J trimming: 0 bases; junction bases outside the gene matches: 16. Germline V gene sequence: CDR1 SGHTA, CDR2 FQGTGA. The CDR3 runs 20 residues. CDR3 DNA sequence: TGTGCCAGCAGCTTATACGGGACAGGGGACGCCGGGCCCTTCTCCTACGAGCAGTACTTC. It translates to CASSLYGTGDAGPFSYEQYF.

This CDR3 is CASSRGQGDYGYTF. Written as DNA, the CDR3 is TGCGCCAGCAGCAGGGGACAGGGGGACTATGGCTACACCTTC. The gene calls are TRBV5-1 and TRBJ1-2, with TRBD1 matching 11 bases. CDR3 size: 14 residues. V dropped 4 bases and J dropped 3; count of bases not matched to a gene: 2. CDR1 and CDR2 from the germline V gene are SGHRS and YFSETQ.

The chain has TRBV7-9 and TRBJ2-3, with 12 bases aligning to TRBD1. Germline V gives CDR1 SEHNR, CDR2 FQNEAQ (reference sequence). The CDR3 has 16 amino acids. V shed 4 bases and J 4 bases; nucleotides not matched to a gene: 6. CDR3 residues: CASSWGTGGFSDTQYF. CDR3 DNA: TGTGCCAGCAGCTGGGGGACAGGGGGCTTCTCAGATACGCAGTATTTT.

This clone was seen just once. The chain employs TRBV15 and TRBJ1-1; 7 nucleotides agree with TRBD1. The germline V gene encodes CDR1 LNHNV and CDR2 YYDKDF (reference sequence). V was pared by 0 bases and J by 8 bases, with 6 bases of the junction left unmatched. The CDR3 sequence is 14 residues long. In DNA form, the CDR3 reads TGTGCCACCAGCAGAGACCGGCGACAGGGAGAAGCTTTCTTT. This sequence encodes CATSRDRRQGEAFF. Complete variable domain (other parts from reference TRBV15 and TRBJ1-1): DAMVIQNPRYQVTQFGKPVTLSCSQTLNHNVMYWYQQKSSQAPKLLFHYYDKDFNNEADTPDNFQSRRPNTSFCFLDIRSPGLGDTAMYLCATSRDRRQGEAFFGQGTRLTVV.

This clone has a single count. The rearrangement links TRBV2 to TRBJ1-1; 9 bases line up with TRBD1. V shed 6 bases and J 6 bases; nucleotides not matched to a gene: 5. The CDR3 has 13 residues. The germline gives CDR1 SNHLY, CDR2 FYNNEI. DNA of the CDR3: TGTGCCAGCAGGGGGGACAGGGCTTCTGAAGCTTTCTTT. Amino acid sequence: CASRGDRASEAFF.

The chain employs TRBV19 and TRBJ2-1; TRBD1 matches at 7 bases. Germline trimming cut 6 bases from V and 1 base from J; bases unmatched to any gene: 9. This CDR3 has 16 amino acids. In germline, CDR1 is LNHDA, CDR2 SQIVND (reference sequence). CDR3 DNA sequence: TGTGCCAGTAGAAGAAGACAGGGTAGGTCCTACAATGAGCAGTTCTTC. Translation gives CASRRRQGRSYNEQFF.

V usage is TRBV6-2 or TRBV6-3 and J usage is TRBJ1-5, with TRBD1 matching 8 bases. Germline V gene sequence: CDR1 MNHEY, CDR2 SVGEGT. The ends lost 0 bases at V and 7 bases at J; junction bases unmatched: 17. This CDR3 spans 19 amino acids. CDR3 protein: CASSYSRETGGKGIQPQHF. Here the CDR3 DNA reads TGTGCCAGCAGTTACTCTCGGGAAACAGGGGGGAAAGGAATCCAGCCCCAGCATTTT.

Here the CDR3 DNA reads TGTGCCAGCAGCTTGGAGGCAGGGGGTGGCTACACCTTC. Translating it yields CASSLEAGGGYTF. V usage is TRBV5-6 and J usage is TRBJ1-2; the match to TRBD1 covers 7 bases. After removal of 0 bases from V and 7 bases from J, the junction contained 3 bases not matched to a gene. The CDR3 covers 13 residues. CDR1 and CDR2 (germline): SGHDT, YYEEEE.

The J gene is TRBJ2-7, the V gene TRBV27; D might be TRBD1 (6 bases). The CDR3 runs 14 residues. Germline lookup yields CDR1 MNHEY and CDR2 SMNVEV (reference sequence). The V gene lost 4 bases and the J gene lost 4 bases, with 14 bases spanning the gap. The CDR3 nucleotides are TGTGCCAGCAGTTCCCCACAGGGTTCGTACGAGCAGTACTTC. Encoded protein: CASSSPQGSYEQYF.

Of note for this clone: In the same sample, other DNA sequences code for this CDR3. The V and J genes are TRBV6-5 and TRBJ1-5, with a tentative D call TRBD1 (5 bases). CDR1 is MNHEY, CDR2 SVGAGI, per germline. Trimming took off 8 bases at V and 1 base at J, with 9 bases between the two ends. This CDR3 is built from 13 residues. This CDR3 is CASSRGSNQPQHF. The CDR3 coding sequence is TGTGCCAGCTCACGGGGGAGCAATCAGCCCCAGCATTTT.

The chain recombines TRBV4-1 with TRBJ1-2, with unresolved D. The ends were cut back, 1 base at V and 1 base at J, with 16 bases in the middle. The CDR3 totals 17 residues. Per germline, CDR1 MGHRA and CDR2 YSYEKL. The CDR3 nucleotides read TGCGCCAGCAGCCAAGGAGGCTCCAGCCGACTTAACTATGGCTACACCTTC. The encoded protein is CASSQGGSSRLNYGYTF.

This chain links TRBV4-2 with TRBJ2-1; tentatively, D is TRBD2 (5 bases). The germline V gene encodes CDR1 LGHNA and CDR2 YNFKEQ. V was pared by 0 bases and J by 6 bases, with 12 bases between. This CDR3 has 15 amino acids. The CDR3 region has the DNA TGTGCCAGCAGCCAAGATGGCGCTAGCAGCAATGAGCAGTTCTTC. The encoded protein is CASSQDGASSNEQFF.

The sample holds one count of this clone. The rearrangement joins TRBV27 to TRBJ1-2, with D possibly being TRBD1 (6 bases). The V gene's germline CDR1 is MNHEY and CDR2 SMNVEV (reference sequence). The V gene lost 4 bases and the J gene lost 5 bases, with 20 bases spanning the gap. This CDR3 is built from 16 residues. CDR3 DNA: TGTGCCAGCAGTTCGGGGCGACAGGATCTCTCATATGGCTACACCTTC. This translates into CASSSGRQDLSYGYTF.

The CDR3 bases are TGTGCCAGCAGGCCGGGACAGGGAGTCTATGGCTACACCTTC. Translated, it gives CASRPGQGVYGYTF. V gene TRBV9 combines with J gene TRBJ1-2; 9 positions agree with TRBD1. The germline gives CDR1 SGDLS, CDR2 YYNGEE. J was trimmed by 4 bases and V by 5 bases; bases with no gene match: 6. The CDR3 has 14 residues.

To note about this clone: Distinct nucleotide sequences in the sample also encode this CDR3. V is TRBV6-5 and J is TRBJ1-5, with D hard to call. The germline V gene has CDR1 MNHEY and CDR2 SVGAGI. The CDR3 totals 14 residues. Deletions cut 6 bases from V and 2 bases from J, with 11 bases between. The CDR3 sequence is CASSSSPRNQPQHF. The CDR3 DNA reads TGTGCCAGCAGCTCGAGTCCACGCAATCAGCCCCAGCATTTT.